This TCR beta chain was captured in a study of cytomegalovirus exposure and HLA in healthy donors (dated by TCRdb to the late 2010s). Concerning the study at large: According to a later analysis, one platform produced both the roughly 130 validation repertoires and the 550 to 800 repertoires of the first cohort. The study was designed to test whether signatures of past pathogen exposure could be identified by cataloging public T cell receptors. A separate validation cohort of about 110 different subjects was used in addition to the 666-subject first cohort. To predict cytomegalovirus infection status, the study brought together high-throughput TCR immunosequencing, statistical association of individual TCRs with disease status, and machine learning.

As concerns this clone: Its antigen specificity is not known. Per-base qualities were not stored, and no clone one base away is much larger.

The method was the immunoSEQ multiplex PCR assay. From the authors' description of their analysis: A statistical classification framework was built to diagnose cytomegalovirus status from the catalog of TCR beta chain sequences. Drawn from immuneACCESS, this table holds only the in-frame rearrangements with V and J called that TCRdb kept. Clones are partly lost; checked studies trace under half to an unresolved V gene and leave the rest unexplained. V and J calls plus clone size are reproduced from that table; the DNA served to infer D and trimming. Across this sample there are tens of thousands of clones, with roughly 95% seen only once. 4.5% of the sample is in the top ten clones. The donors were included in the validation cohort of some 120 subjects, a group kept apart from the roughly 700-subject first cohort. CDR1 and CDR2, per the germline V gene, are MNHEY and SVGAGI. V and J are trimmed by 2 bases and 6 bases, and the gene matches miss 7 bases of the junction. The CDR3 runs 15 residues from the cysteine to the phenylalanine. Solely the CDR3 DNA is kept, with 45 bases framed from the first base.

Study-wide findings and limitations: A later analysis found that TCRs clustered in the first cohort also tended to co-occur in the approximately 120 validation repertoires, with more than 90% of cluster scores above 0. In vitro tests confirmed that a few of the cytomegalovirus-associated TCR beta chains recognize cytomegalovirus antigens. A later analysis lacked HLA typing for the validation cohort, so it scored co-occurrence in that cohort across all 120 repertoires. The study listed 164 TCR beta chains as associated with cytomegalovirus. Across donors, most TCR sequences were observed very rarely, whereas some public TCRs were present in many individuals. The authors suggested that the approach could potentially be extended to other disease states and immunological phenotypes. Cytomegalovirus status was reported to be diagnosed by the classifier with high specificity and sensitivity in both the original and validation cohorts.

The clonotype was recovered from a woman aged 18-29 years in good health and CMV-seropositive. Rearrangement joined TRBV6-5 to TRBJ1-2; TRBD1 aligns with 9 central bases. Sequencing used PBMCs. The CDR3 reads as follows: CASSYLGQGIDGYTF. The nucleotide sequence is TGTGCCAGCAGTTACCTAGGACAGGGGATAGATGGCTACACCTTC.